The 26 T cell receptor beta chains presented below share a single source sample, sequenced in a study of T cells in Graves' hyperthyroidism and ophthalmopathy. There were TCR beta CDR3 regions amplified from RNA transcripts. TCR CDR3 regions were first amplified by RT-PCR with HTBI primers. TCRdb passed the multiplex PCR reads through MiXCR, listing each CDR3 protein once. This repertoire shows approximately 49,000 distinct CDR3 sequences, roughly 56% found once; its top ten account for over 30%. The sequenced material came from peripheral blood or thyroid tissue (not recorded which). The receptors shown here come from a man aged 18 to 30 with Graves' hyperthyroidism.

This clonotype rates as medium-sized (0.01 to 0.1%). V is TRBV7-9 and J is TRBJ1-1, with D possibly being TRBD1 (6 bases). V shed 6 bases and J shed 7 bases, with 12 bases lying between them. Per germline, CDR1 SEHNR and CDR2 FQNEAQ (reference sequence). This CDR3 contains 12 residues. The CDR3 DNA reads as TGTGCCAGCAGTCCCACAGGGTATGAAGCTTTCTTT. Its protein product is CASSPTGYEAFF.

The chain carries TRBV15 and TRBJ2-7; 7 nucleotides match TRBD1. Germline assignment: CDR1 LNHNV and CDR2 YYDKDF (reference sequence). After removal of 5 bases from V and 1 base from J, the junction contained 2 bases not matched to a gene. The CDR3 totals 13 residues. CDR3 bases: TGTGCCACCAGCCAGGGGGTATCCTACGAGCAGTACTTC. It yields the protein CATSQGVSYEQYF.

The gene calls are TRBV7-7 and TRBJ2-7; 13 bases line up with TRBD2. Unmatched junction bases numbered 2, after V lost 5 bases and J lost 7 bases. The CDR3 is 13 amino acids. Germline assignment: CDR1 SSHAT and CDR2 FNYEAQ (reference sequence). The CDR3 spells CASSKGLAGEQYF. For the CDR3, the DNA is TGTGCCAGCAGCAAGGGACTAGCGGGGGAGCAGTACTTC. Complete variable domain (other parts from reference TRBV7-7 and TRBJ2-7): GAGVSQSPRYKVTKRGQDVTLRCDPISSHATLYWYQQALGQGPEFLTYFNYEAQPDKSGLPSDRFSAERPEGSISTLTIQRTEQRDSAMYRCASSKGLAGEQYFGPGTRLTVT.

This clonotype showed up many times. V usage is TRBV24-1 and J usage is TRBJ2-7; D gene uncertain. The CDR3 is 12 residues long. CDR1 is KGHDR and CDR2 is SFDVKD in the germline V gene. Deletions cut 6 bases from V and 3 bases from J, with 8 bases between. The DNA of the CDR3 is TGTGCCACCAGTAGCACGGGCTACGAGCAGTACTTC. Translating it yields CATSSTGYEQYF.

This clonotype ranks as medium-sized. The V call is TRBV10-3, the J call TRBJ1-2; the match to TRBD1 covers 7 bases. CDR1 and CDR2 from the germline V gene are ENHRY and SYGVKD. There are 15 residues in the CDR3. J was trimmed by 7 bases and V by 3 bases; bases with no gene match: 11. The CDR3 DNA follows: TGTGCCATCAGTGACCCCGGGACAGTGGTCCTTGGCTACACCTTC. Translating gives CAISDPGTVVLGYTF.

V usage is TRBV25-1 and J usage is TRBJ2-5, with D tentatively TRBD1 (6 bases). This CDR3 spans 13 amino acids. Germline V lookup: CDR1 MGHDK, CDR2 SYGVNS. The V gene lost 8 bases and the J gene lost 3 bases, with 13 bases spanning the gap. CDR3 in DNA: TGTGCCAGCTTCTTTTCAGGGGAAGAGACCCAGTACTTC. Translated, it gives CASFFSGEETQYF.

This clonotype occurred a few times. This chain links TRBV20-1 with TRBJ2-7; 7 nucleotides line up with TRBD2. This CDR3 has 11 residues. Germline values: CDR1 DFQATT, CDR2 SNEGSKA (reference sequence). V shed 6 bases and J 2 bases; nucleotides not matched to a gene: 1. CDR3 sequence (DNA): TGCAGTGCAGGACTAGCCTACGAGCAGTACTTC. Protein sequence: CSAGLAYEQYF.

The chain employs TRBV2 and TRBJ1-1, with 7 bases fitting TRBD1. The CDR3 is 14 residues long. Unmatched junction bases numbered 6, after V lost 3 bases and J lost 5 bases. Germline assignment: CDR1 SNHLY and CDR2 FYNNEI. The CDR3 spells CASSEAGGRTEAFF. The CDR3 coding sequence is TGTGCCAGCAGTGAGGCAGGGGGGAGGACTGAAGCTTTCTTT.

This clonotype showed up many times. The chain employs TRBV7-2 and TRBJ2-5; D gene ambiguous. V lost 5 bases to trimming and J lost 3 bases, with 13 bases between them. The CDR3 covers 14 residues. Germline assignment: CDR1 SGHTA and CDR2 FQGNSA. CDR3 DNA: TGTGCCAGCAGCGTCCTGCGTTCTAAAGAGACCCAGTACTTC. Its translation is CASSVLRSKETQYF.

The chain uses TRBV6-4 and TRBJ1-2; no clear D. The V gene's germline CDR1 is MRHNA and CDR2 SNTAGT. Trimming took off 7 bases at V and 2 bases at J, with 11 bases between the two ends. This CDR3 is 13 amino acids long. For the CDR3, the DNA is TGTGCCAGCATGGCCGAGACGAACTATGGCTACACCTTC. Encoded protein: CASMAETNYGYTF.

This clonotype is classed as medium-sized (0.01 to 0.1%). The chain couples TRBV7-2 to TRBJ1-4, with 8 bases matching TRBD1. The V segment lost 5 bases and the J segment 5 bases; nucleotides outside the gene matches: 4. The CDR3 contains 14 residues. Germline V gene sequence: CDR1 SGHTA, CDR2 FQGNSA. The CDR3 protein is CASSQRQGNEKLFF. The CDR3 DNA is TGTGCCAGCAGCCAAAGACAGGGGAATGAAAAACTGTTTTTT.

This clonotype was seen repeatedly, ten times or more. A much larger clone is a single base away; this may be a read error. The gene calls are TRBV5-5 and TRBJ1-1; TRBD1 matches at 7 bases. Trimming cost V 4 bases and J 7 bases; bases outside gene matches: 13. The germline V gene has CDR1 SGHKS and CDR2 YYEKEE (reference sequence). The CDR3 runs to 15 residues. CDR3 protein: CASSATYGTDLEAFF. CDR3 bases: TGTGCCAGCAGCGCAACGTACGGGACAGACCTTGAAGCTTTCTTT.

The chain uses TRBV4-2 and TRBJ1-4; 8 positions agree with TRBD1. The V and J ends lost 4 bases and 8 bases, in that order; junction bases with no gene match: 6. The CDR3 sequence is 14 residues long. In germline, CDR1 is LGHNA, CDR2 YNFKEQ. In DNA form, the CDR3 reads TGTGCCAGCAGCCTCGACAGGGGTAACGAAAAACTGTTTTTT. Translating it yields CASSLDRGNEKLFF.

In its sample, this clonotype was seen many times. The V and J genes are TRBV28 and TRBJ2-7; 10 positions agree with TRBD2. The CDR3 totals 14 residues. Losses at the gene ends were 2 bases for V and 2 bases for J; bases not matched to a gene: 0. Per germline, CDR1 MDHEN and CDR2 SYDVKM. The CDR3 protein is CASSLTSGTYEQYF. In DNA, the CDR3 is TGTGCCAGCAGTTTAACTAGCGGGACCTACGAGCAGTACTTC. The entire variable domain, with the rest obtained from reference TRBV28 and TRBJ2-7, is as follows: DVKVTQSSRYLVKRTGEKVFLECVQDMDHENMFWYRQDPGLGLRLIYFSYDVKMKEKGDIPEGYSVSREKKERFSLILESASTNQTSMYLCASSLTSGTYEQYFGPGTRLTVT.

The chain joins TRBV10-2 to TRBJ2-5; 8 positions match TRBD1. The CDR3 extends over 18 amino acids. Trimming removed 5 bases from V and 2 bases from J; junction bases left unmatched: 16. Germline V CDR1 and CDR2: WSHSY, SAAADI. CDR3 amino acids: CASSWTGPAVGTQETQYF. CDR3 sequence (DNA): TGCGCCAGCAGTTGGACAGGGCCAGCCGTGGGCACACAAGAGACCCAGTACTTC.

This clonotype was seen many times. This may arise from a read error, as a much more abundant clone is one base away. This rearrangement joins TRBV7-2 to TRBJ2-5; tentatively, D is TRBD1 (5 bases). This CDR3 has 14 residues. The V gene's germline CDR1 is SGHTA and CDR2 FQGNSA. With 1 base removed from V and 9 bases from J, the gap between germline ends came to 15 bases. CDR3 in amino acids: CASSLVSRVEAQYF. As DNA, the CDR3 is TGTGCCAGCAGCTTAGTGAGCAGGGTTGAGGCCCAGTACTTC.

This clonotype is labeled medium-sized. This chain joins TRBV7-2 and TRBJ2-2; no firm D call. The V gene's germline CDR1 is SGHTA and CDR2 FQGNSA. Trimming pared 1 base from V and 4 bases from J, leaving 7 bases between. This CDR3 has 14 amino acids. The CDR3 protein is CASSLDLGTGELFF. Here the CDR3 DNA reads TGTGCCAGCAGCTTAGATCTGGGCACCGGGGAGCTGTTTTTT. Full variable domain (remainder filled in from reference TRBV7-2 and TRBJ2-2): GAGVSQSPSNKVTEKGKDVELRCDPISGHTALYWYRQSLGQGLEFLIYFQGNSAPDKSGLPSDRFSAERTGGSVSTLTIQRTQQEDSAVYLCASSLDLGTGELFFGEGSRLTVL.

This clonotype was seen a handful of times. A much larger clone differs by one base, so this may be a read error. The rearrangement joins TRBV12-3 or TRBV12-4 to TRBJ1-4; D perhaps matches TRBD1 (5 bases). With 4 bases removed from V and 3 bases from J, the gap between germline ends came to 21 bases. The CDR3 has 18 amino acids. The CDR3 region has the DNA TGTGCCAGCAGTTCTACCTACGGCGGGGCGTGGGCTAATGAAAAACTGTTTTTT. Translation gives CASSSTYGGAWANEKLFF.

V gene TRBV7-2 combines with J gene TRBJ2-1; D is possibly TRBD1 or TRBD2 (6 bases each). Trimming took off 5 bases at V and 4 bases at J, with 33 bases between the two ends. Looked up from germline, CDR1 is SGHTA and CDR2 is FQGNSA. The CDR3 extends over 21 amino acids. The CDR3 protein is CASSRPMAGTGSRSGYNEQFF. CDR3 nucleotide sequence: TGTGCCAGCAGCCGACCGATGGCGGGAACAGGGTCCAGAAGCGGATACAATGAGCAGTTCTTC.

This clonotype was seen at least ten times. The chain couples TRBV4-3 to TRBJ1-2, with D unclear. The V gene's germline CDR1 is LGHNA and CDR2 YSLEER. V was trimmed by 4 bases and J by 5 bases, leaving 8 bases between them. The CDR3 extends over 12 amino acids. DNA for the CDR3: TGCGCCAGCAGCCGCATAGGGTATGGCTACACCTTC. Protein sequence: CASSRIGYGYTF.

The chain employs TRBV15 and TRBJ1-6; D is uncertain. Trimming took 4 bases from V and 10 from J, leaving 11 bases between them. The CDR3 totals 13 residues. Germline values: CDR1 LNHNV, CDR2 YYDKDF (reference sequence). DNA of the CDR3: TGTGCCACCAGCACTGCCCGGTTATCACCCCTCCACTTT. Translating it yields CATSTARLSPLHF.

This clonotype was observed many times. This rearrangement joins TRBV11-2 to TRBJ1-2; a possible D gene is TRBD1 (5 bases). Trimming took off 2 bases at V and 6 bases at J, with 10 bases between the two ends. CDR3 length equals 13 residues. The germline V gene encodes CDR1 SGHAT and CDR2 FQNNGV. The CDR3 loop reads CASSLSAGNGYTF. CDR3 nucleotide sequence: TGTGCCAGCAGCTTATCGGCAGGGAATGGCTACACCTTC.

In regard to this clonotype: The DNA is left out, because the CDR3 cannot be placed on it with certainty; the CDR3 is given as TCRdb lists it. The genes are TRBV12-1 and TRBJ1-4; the table's D call, TRBD1, has no DNA check behind it. TRBV12-1 is termed a pseudogene. The CDR3 contains 20 residues when both ends are counted. CDR3 region: CASSFYICSATTGGDEKLFF.

This clonotype was seen more than once but under ten times. This chain links TRBV7-9 with TRBJ1-2, with TRBD1 identical over 9 bases. V was clipped by 6 bases and J by 8 bases; unmatched bases: 10. The germline V gene has CDR1 SEHNR and CDR2 FQNEAQ (reference sequence). The CDR3 runs to 14 residues. Here the CDR3 DNA reads TGTGCCAGCAGTCAAACAGGGGGCGTTGGGGGCTACACCTTC. As protein: CASSQTGGVGGYTF.

This clonotype was observed many times. The chain employs TRBV28 and TRBJ1-6, with unresolved D. The V gene lost 7 bases and the J gene lost 9 bases, with 19 bases spanning the gap. The CDR3 spans 15 residues. CDR1 and CDR2 (germline): MDHEN, SYDVKM. CDR3 in DNA: TGTGCCAGCACACCGACCGTAAAATGGGGTTCACCCCTCCACTTT. Its protein is CASTPTVKWGSPLHF. Using reference TRBV28 and TRBJ1-6 for the parts outside the CDR3, the full variable domain is DVKVTQSSRYLVKRTGEKVFLECVQDMDHENMFWYRQDPGLGLRLIYFSYDVKMKEKGDIPEGYSVSREKKERFSLILESASTNQTSMYLCASTPTVKWGSPLHFGNGTRLTVT.

This chain uses TRBV2 with TRBJ2-2, with D unresolved. This CDR3 has 12 amino acids. Trimming took off 7 bases at V and 9 bases at J, with 12 bases between the two ends. The germline CDR1 and CDR2 sequences are SNHLY and FYNNEI. Here the CDR3 DNA reads TGTGCCAGCAATGACTGGCACCGGGAGCTGTTTTTT. It specifies CASNDWHRELFF. Looking up the rest from reference TRBV2 and TRBJ2-2 gives the full variable domain: EPEVTQTPSHQVTQMGQEVILRCVPISNHLYFYWYRQILGQKVEFLVSFYNNEISEKSEIFDDQFSVERPDGSNFTLKIRSTKLEDSAMYFCASNDWHRELFFGEGSRLTVL.